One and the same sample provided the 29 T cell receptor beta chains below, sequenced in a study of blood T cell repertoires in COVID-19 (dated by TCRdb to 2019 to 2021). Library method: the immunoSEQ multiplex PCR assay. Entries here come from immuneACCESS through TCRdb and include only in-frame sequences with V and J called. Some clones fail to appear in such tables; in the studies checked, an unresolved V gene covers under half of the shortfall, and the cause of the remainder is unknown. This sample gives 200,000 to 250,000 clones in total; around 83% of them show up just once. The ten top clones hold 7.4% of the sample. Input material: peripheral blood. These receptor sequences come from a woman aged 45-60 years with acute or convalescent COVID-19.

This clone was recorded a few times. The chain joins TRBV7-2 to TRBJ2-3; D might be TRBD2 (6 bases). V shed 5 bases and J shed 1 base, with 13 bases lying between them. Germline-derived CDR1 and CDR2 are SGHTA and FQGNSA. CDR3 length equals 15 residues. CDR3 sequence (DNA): TGTGCCAGCAGCCCTCCCGGGAGAGGCACAGATACGCAGTATTTT. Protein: CASSPPGRGTDTQYF.

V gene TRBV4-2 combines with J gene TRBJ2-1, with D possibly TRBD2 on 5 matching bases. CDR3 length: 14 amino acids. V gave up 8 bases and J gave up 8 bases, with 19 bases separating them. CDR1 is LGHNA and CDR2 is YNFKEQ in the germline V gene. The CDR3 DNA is TGTGCCAGCTCCAGAGGGAGTAGCGTCCATGAGCAGTTCTTC. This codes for CASSRGSSVHEQFF.

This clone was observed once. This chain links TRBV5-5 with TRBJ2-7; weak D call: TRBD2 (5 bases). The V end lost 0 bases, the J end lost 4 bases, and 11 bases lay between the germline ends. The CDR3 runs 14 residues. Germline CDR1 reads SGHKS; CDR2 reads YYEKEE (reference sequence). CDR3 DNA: TGTGCCAGCAGCTTGGTGGCTAGCACTTACGAGCAGTACTTC. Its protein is CASSLVASTYEQYF. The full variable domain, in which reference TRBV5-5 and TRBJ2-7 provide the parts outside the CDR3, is DAGVTQSPTHLIKTRGQQVTLRCSPISGHKSVSWYQQVLGQGPQFIFQYYEKEERGRGNFPDRFSARQFPNYSSELNVNALLLGDSALYLCASSLVASTYEQYFGPGTRLTVT.

The CDR3 bases are TGTGCCAGCAGCCTAAGTGTGTTGGGACCGGGACAGGCGAACACTGAAGCTTTCTTT. This translates into CASSLSVLGPGQANTEAFF. This chain connects TRBV11-2 to TRBJ1-1, with TRBD1 matching 8 bases. Germline CDR1 and CDR2: SGHAT and FQNNGV. The CDR3 sequence is 19 residues long. J was trimmed by 1 base and V by 5 bases; bases with no gene match: 18.

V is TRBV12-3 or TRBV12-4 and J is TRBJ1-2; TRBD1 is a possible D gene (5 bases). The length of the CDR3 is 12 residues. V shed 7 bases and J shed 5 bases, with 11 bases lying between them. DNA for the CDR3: TGTGCCAGCAACCTGGGGCCGTATGGCTACACCTTC. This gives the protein CASNLGPYGYTF.

The DNA for the CDR3 is TGTGCCAGCAGCACACTCGGGGACTGGAACACCGGGGAGCTGTTTTTT. Translation gives CASSTLGDWNTGELFF. The chain joins TRBV11-2 to TRBJ2-2; perhaps TRBD2 as D (6 bases). The ends were cut back, 5 bases at V and 1 base at J, with 14 bases in the middle. The length of the CDR3 is 16 residues. The V gene's germline CDR1 is SGHAT and CDR2 FQNNGV.

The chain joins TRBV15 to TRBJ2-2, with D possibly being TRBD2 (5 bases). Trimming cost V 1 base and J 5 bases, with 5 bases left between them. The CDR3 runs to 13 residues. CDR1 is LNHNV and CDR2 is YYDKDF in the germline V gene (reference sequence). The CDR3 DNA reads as TGTGCCACCAGCAGAGGAGGGACCGGGGAGCTGTTTTTT. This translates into CATSRGGTGELFF.

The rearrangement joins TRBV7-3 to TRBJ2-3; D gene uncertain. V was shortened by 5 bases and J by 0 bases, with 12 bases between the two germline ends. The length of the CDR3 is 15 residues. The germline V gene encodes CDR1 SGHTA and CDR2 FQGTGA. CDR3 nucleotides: TGTGCCAGCAGCCCCTCTTCGGGTAGCACAGATACGCAGTATTTT. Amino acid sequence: CASSPSSGSTDTQYF.

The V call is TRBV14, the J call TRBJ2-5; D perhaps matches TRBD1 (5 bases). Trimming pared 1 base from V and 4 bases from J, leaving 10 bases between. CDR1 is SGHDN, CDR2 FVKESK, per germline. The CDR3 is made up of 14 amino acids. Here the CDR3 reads CASSQVRQGETQYF. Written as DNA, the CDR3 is TGTGCCAGCAGCCAAGTAAGGCAGGGAGAGACCCAGTACTTC.

This chain's CDR3 is CATSRDTGQGYEQYF. CDR3 DNA sequence: TGTGCCACCAGCAGAGATACGGGACAGGGTTACGAGCAGTACTTC. The gene calls are TRBV15 and TRBJ2-7; TRBD1 matches at 9 bases. Germline V gene sequence: CDR1 LNHNV, CDR2 YYDKDF (reference sequence). This CDR3 has 15 residues. V lost 0 bases to trimming and J lost 4 bases; unmatched junction nucleotides: 4.

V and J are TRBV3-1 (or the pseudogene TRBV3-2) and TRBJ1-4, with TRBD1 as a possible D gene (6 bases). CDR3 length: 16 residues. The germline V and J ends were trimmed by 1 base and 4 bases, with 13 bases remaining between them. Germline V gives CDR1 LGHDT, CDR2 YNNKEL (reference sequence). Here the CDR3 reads CASSQVSRGINEKLFF. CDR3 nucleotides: TGTGCCAGCAGCCAAGTCTCGAGGGGGATTAATGAAAAACTGTTTTTT.

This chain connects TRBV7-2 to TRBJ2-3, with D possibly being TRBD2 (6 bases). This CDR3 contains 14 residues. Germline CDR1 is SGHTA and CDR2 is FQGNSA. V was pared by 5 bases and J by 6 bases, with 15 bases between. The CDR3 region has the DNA TGTGCCAGCAGCCCGTTAGCGGCCCCCGATACGCAGTATTTT. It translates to CASSPLAAPDTQYF.

The CDR3 sequence is CASSLAGQGIDQPQHF. The CDR3 DNA follows: TGTGCCAGCAGCTTAGCAGGCCAGGGTATCGATCAGCCCCAGCATTTT. This chain joins TRBV7-2 and TRBJ1-5; D perhaps matches TRBD1 (5 bases). CDR1 and CDR2 (germline): SGHTA, FQGNSA. The CDR3 length is 16 residues. V was trimmed by 0 bases and J by 5 bases, leaving 14 bases between them.

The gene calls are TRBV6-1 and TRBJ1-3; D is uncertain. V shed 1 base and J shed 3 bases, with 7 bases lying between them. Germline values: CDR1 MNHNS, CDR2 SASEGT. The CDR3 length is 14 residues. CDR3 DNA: TGTGCCAGCAGTGAAGGGTCAGTTGGAAACACCATATATTTT. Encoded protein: CASSEGSVGNTIYF.

The CDR3 reads CASSLVEGAQGQYF. The CDR3 nucleotides are TGTGCCAGCAGCTTGGTGGAGGGGGCGCAGGGGCAGTACTTC. The chain employs TRBV5-4 and TRBJ2-7, with D possibly TRBD1 on 7 matching bases. The CDR3 has 14 amino acids. Germline CDR1 is SGHNT and CDR2 is YYREEE (reference sequence). V gave up 0 bases and J gave up 9 bases, with 16 bases separating them.

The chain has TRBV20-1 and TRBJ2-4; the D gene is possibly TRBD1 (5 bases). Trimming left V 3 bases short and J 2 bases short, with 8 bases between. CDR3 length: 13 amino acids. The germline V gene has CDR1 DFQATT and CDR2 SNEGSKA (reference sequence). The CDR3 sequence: CSASQGTKNIQYF. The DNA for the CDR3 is TGCAGTGCTAGTCAGGGAACCAAAAACATTCAGTACTTC.

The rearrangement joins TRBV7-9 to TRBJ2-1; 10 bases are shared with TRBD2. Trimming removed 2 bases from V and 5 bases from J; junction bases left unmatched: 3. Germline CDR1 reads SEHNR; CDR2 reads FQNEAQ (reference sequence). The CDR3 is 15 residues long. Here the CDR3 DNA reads TGTGCCAGCAGCTTACCTAGCGGGAGAAACAATGAGCAGTTCTTC. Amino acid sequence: CASSLPSGRNNEQFF.

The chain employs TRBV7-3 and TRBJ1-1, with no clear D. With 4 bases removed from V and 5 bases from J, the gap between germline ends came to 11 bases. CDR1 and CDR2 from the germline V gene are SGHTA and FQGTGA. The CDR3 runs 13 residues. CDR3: CASSSNFNTEAFF. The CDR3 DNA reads TGTGCCAGCAGCTCCAACTTTAATACTGAAGCTTTCTTT.

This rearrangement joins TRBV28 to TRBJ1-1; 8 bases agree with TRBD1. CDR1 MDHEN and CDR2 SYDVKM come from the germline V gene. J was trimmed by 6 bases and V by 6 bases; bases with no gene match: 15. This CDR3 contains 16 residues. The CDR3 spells CASSSPYLQGVAEAFF. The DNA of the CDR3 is TGTGCCAGCAGCTCGCCCTATTTACAGGGGGTGGCTGAAGCTTTCTTT.

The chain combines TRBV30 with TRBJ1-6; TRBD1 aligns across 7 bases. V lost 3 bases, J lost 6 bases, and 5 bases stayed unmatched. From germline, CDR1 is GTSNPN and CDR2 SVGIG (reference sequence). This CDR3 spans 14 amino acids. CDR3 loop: CAWRRDRANSPLHF. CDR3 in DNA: TGTGCCTGGAGACGTGACAGGGCTAATTCACCCCTCCACTTT.

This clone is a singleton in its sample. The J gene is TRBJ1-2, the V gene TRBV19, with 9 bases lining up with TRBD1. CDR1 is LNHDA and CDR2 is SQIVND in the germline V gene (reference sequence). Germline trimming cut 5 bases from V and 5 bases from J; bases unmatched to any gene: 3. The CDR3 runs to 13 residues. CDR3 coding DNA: TGTGCCAGTAGTCCGACAGGGGGGTATGGCTACACCTTC. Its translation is CASSPTGGYGYTF.

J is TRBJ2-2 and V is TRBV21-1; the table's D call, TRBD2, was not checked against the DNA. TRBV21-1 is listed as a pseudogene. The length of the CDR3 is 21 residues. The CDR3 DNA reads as TGTGCCAGCAGCAAAATGGTTAGTGCGGGCAGCCCCAGATATAACACCGGGGAGCTGTTTTTT. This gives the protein CASSKMVSAGSPRYNTGELFF.

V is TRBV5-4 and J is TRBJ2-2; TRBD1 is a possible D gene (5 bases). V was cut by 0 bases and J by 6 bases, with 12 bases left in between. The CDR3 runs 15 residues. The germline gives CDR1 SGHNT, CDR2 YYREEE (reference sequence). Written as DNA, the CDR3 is TGTGCCAGCAGCTTGGAAAGGGGTCGCGCCGGGGAGCTGTTTTTT. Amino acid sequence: CASSLERGRAGELFF.

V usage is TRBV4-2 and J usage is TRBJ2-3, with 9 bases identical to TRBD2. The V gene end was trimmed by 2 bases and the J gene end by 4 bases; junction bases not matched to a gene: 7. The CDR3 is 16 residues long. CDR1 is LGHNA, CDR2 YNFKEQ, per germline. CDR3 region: CASSQKGRGGPDTQYF. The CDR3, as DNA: TGTGCCAGCAGCCAAAAGGGGCGGGGGGGCCCAGATACGCAGTATTTT.

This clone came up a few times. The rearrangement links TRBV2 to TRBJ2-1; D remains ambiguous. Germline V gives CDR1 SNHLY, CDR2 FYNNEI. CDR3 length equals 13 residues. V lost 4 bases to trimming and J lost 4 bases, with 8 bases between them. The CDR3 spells CASSVNRYNEQFF. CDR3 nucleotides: TGTGCCAGCAGTGTAAATCGGTACAATGAGCAGTTCTTC.

In nucleotides, the CDR3 is TGTGCCAGCCAGTCAACAGGACGGTTTGCTGAAGCTTTCTTT. This gives the protein CASQSTGRFAEAFF. The chain has TRBV3-1 (or the pseudogene TRBV3-2) and TRBJ1-1; a weak D match, TRBD1 (5 bases). Germline V gene data show CDR1 as LGHDT and CDR2 as YNNKEL (reference sequence). The germline V and J ends were trimmed by 8 bases and 6 bases, with 19 bases remaining between them. The CDR3 has 14 amino acids.

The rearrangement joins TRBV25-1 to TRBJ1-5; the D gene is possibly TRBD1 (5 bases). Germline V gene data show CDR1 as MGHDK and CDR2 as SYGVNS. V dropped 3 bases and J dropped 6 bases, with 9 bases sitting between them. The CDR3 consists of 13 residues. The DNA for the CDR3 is TGTGCCAGCAGTGAGATCGGGGGTCAGCCCCAGCATTTT. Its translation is CASSEIGGQPQHF.

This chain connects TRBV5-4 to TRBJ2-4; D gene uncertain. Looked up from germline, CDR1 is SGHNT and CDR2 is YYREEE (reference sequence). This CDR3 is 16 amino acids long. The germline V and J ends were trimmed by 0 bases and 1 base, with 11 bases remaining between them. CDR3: CASSLAGFVAKNIQYF. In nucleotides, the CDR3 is TGTGCCAGCAGCTTGGCAGGATTTGTGGCCAAAAACATTCAGTACTTC. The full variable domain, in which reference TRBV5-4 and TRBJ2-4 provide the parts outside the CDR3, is ETGVTQSPTHLIKTRGQQVTLRCSSQSGHNTVSWYQQALGQGPQFIFQYYREEENGRGNFPPRFSGLQFPNYSSELNVNALELDDSALYLCASSLAGFVAKNIQYFGAGTRLSVL.

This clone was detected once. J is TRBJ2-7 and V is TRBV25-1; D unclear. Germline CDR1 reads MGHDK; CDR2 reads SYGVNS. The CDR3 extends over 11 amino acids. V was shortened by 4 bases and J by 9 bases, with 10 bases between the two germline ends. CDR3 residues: CASSVTQRQYF. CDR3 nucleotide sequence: TGTGCCAGCAGTGTCACTCAGCGGCAGTACTTC.